The rows below give T cell receptor beta chains drawn from one sample of a study of T-cell reconstitution after alpha-beta-depleted transplantation in children. TCRdb re-called the PCR reads with MiXCR, one entry per CDR3 protein. The sample lists about 610,000 distinct CDR3 sequences, roughly a tenth seen once, with around 4% in the top ten. The input for sequencing was PBMCs from the stem cell graft donor, taken from the stem cell graft. Source of these receptors: a human donor who donated a stem cell graft to a child with acute myeloid leukemia. CDR3s include the opening cysteine and the closing phenylalanine or tryptophan. Fields, in order: CDR3 protein, V gene, clone size. A clone size is listed for some rows: how often the clone was seen (once, few, many), or a class if it is expanded.

CASSSIYRAPNEKLFF | TRBV27 | -
CASSLYSGSSADTQYF | TRBV7-2 | few
CFTGMRSGANVLTF | TRBV7-8 | -
CATSRESGAVTEAFF | TRBV15 | few
CASSFQHSEQYF | TRBV5-4 | -
CAGSYSSYEQYF | TRBV6-6 | -
CASSVGANTGELFF | TRBV9 | many
CASRQTGLAREQYF | TRBV6-5 | many
CASSPLNSSYNEQFF | TRBV18 | few
CASSLDRTNTIYF | TRBV7-9 | -
CASSQGVGFEQYF | TRBV4-2 | many
CAGAPRGPTDTQYF | TRBV12-3/TRBV12-4 | once
CSGLQQGTEQYF | TRBV29-1 | many
CSARPYRDSYGYTF | TRBV20-1 | -
CASSSDPQNTEAFF | TRBV5-1 | -
CASSQGQAGGYTF | TRBV3-1 | many
CASSVEGNTEAFF | TRBV9 | many
CASSQEGLAGVEQFF | TRBV4-2 | few
CSEPQGGF | TRBV29-1 | few
CAISEAEAGASYGYTF | TRBV10-3 | -
CAISEPDRAHEKLFF | TRBV10-3 | many
CASSPRSNTGELFF | TRBV9 | many
CASILKPSGLDEQYF | TRBV6-2/TRBV6-3 | -
CASSPKGEPLHEQYF | TRBV4-3 | few
CSVDGTSEETQYF | TRBV29-1 | many
CSAPAGGPVGELFF | TRBV20-1 | many
CASSSTPGGRDTSSSYNEQFF | TRBV6-2/TRBV6-3 | few
CSAATPGGYGYTF | TRBV20-1 | many
CASSLESWEGDTDTQYF | TRBV11-2 | few
CATSRPDRTYEQYF | TRBV15 | -
CASSFDGGVGQPQHF | TRBV5-1 | many
CASSTGTAPSTDTQYF | TRBV6-1 | -
CSARDYHPDYEQYF | TRBV20-1 | -
CASSRTSGGYNEQFF | TRBV28 | many
CSAFRDPNSPSPLHF | TRBV20-1 | -
CSVKTAYSYEQYF | TRBV29-1 | many
CASSVDGTTTDTQYF | TRBV9 | few
CASQDYNSYEQYF | TRBV5-6 | many
CASSQDRERWQYF | TRBV4-1 | -
CASSREAGFYNEQFF | TRBV4-3 | many
CASSVDWGNYGYTF | TRBV9 | -
CASSLAGGNSNQPQHF | TRBV12-3/TRBV12-4 | -
CASSFRSNSPLHF | TRBV9 | few
CASSLGRANTEAFF | TRBV12-3/TRBV12-4 | many
CSATGLAEYEQYF | TRBV20-1 | many
CASSRKGTLYEQYF | TRBV19 | -
CSVGSGTPQETQYF | TRBV29-1 | few
CSAPWAREATDTQYF | TRBV20-1 | -
CASSQEDTGIGNEQFF | TRBV4-3 | many
CASSVIPPAPSYEQYF | TRBV9 | few